The source of this T cell receptor (beta chain) is a study of T cells in Graves' hyperthyroidism and ophthalmopathy. Study results and limitations: Model output signaled ophthalmopathy a median 6.5 months ahead of onset.

This clonotype occurred a few times. Its target is unknown. Investigators excluded patients with uncontrolled infection, other autoimmune disease, pregnancy or lactation. Diagnosis rested on symptoms, serum thyroxine and TRAb, thyroid ultrasound, and orbital computed tomography. Germline CDR1 and CDR2: MNHNS and SASEGT. The CDR3 has 16 residues. The J segment lost 4 bases and the V segment lost 6 bases, leaving 10 bases of the junction unmatched. Amplified TCR beta CDR3 regions came from RNA transcripts. RT-PCR in the first round (using the HTBI primer set) targeted the TCR CDR3. One entry per CDR3 protein, called by TCRdb with MiXCR from the multiplex PCR reads. The sample yields under 550,000 distinct CDR3 sequences, about 20% seen once.

V is TRBV6-1 and J is TRBJ2-2, with TRBD2 matching 8 bases. The source material was blood. This receptor was obtained from a man aged 35 to 55 with Graves' ophthalmopathy. In nucleotides, the CDR3 is TGTGCCAGCAGCGCTCGCGGGGGGCAGGGCACCGGGGAGCTGTTTTTT. The encoded protein is CASSARGGQGTGELFF.